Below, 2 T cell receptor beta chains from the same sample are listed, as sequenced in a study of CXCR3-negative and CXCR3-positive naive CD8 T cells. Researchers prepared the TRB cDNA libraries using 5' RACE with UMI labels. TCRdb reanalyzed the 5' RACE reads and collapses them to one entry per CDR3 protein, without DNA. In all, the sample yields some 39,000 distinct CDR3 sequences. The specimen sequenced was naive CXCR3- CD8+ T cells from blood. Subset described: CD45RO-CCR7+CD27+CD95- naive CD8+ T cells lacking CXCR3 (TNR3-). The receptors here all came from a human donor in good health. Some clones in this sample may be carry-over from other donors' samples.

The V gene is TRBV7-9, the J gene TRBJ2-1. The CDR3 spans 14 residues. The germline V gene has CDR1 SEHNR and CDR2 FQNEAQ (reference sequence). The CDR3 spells CASRSGSSYNEQFF.

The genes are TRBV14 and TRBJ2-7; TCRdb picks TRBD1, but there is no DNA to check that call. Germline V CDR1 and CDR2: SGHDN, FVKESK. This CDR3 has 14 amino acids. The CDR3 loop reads CASSHRDNPYEQYF.